One sample yielded the 27 T cell receptor beta chains listed below, sequenced in a study of spatial heterogeneity in lung cancer. Study-level results: Mutation tallies in tumors tracked expanded intratumoral alpha and beta TCR counts.

Time point reported: sample taken at primary tumor resection. For these receptors, no antigen is known. TCRdb processed the 5' RACE reads anew with MiXCR; each CDR3 protein has one entry. The sample has under 13,000 distinct CDR3 sequences, 7.9% seen once; the top ten hold around 22%. Sequenced material: lung tumor tissue, taken at surgery. These receptors were obtained from a female donor with early-stage non-small cell lung cancer.

This clonotype was found many times. The rearrangement links TRBV29-1 to TRBJ2-3; either TRBD1 or TRBD2 may supply D (7 bases each). V gave up 2 bases and J gave up 6 bases, with 15 bases separating them. Germline CDR1 and CDR2: SQVTM and ANQGSEA. This CDR3 is built from 14 residues. Here the CDR3 reads CSVEPGRGGDTQYF. The DNA for the CDR3 is TGCAGCGTTGAACCAGGCAGGGGGGGGGATACGCAGTATTTT.

This clonotype is large by share. This sequence joins TRBV29-1 and TRBJ2-5; TRBD1 aligns across 7 bases. Germline V gene sequence: CDR1 SQVTM, CDR2 ANQGSEA. The trim removed 5 bases at V and 5 bases at J, leaving 5 bases unmatched. The CDR3 sequence is 12 residues long. The CDR3 protein is CSVLTGMETQYF. CDR3 coding DNA: TGCAGCGTTTTGACAGGGATGGAGACCCAGTACTTC.

This clonotype was observed a few times. V gene TRBV12-3 or TRBV12-4 combines with J gene TRBJ1-2; 8 nucleotides match TRBD1. The CDR3 is 12 residues long. With 6 bases clipped from V and 8 bases from J, the junction kept 5 bases outside the gene matches. The chain's CDR3 is CASSTTGDGYTF. As DNA, the CDR3 is TGTGCCAGCAGCACGACAGGGGACGGCTACACCTTC.

This clonotype was observed a few times. The rearrangement joins TRBV11-3 to TRBJ2-3, with 9 bases identical to TRBD2. The V gene end was trimmed by 4 bases and the J gene end by 6 bases; junction bases not matched to a gene: 5. The CDR3 extends over 14 amino acids. Per germline, CDR1 SGHNT and CDR2 YENEEA. CDR3 residues: CASSSLSGGDTQYF. The CDR3 DNA is TGTGCCAGCAGCTCCCTAAGCGGGGGGGATACGCAGTATTTT.

The rearrangement links TRBV7-2 to TRBJ1-2; D gene ambiguous. The CDR3 consists of 15 residues. Trimming stripped 4 bases from V and 0 bases from J, with 12 bases between. Germline V lookup: CDR1 SGHTA, CDR2 FQGNSA. The CDR3 loop is CASSSREATNYGYTF. The CDR3, as DNA: TGTGCCAGCAGCTCCCGGGAGGCCACTAACTATGGCTACACCTTC.

Concerning this clonotype: A read error may be the cause here, since a much bigger clone is one base away. The genes are TRBV30 and TRBJ2-1, with D perhaps matching TRBD1 (5 bases). From germline, CDR1 is GTSNPN and CDR2 SVGIG (reference sequence). This CDR3 is 14 amino acids long. The CDR3 is CVCRRQSSYNEQFF. The CDR3 DNA follows: TGTGTCTGTCGTCGACAGAGCTCCTACAATGAGCAGTTCTTC.

This clonotype was recorded many times. The chain recombines TRBV6-2 or TRBV6-3 with TRBJ2-3, with 8 bases aligning to TRBD2. The CDR3 spans 19 residues. The J segment lost 1 base and the V segment lost 8 bases, leaving 20 bases of the junction unmatched. Germline V gene lookup returns CDR1 MNHEY and CDR2 SVGEGT. CDR3 residues: CASSAGGGLTRFGTDTQYF. The CDR3 DNA reads TGTGCCAGCTCCGCCGGCGGGGGGCTCACCCGCTTTGGCACAGATACGCAGTATTTT.

This clonotype was seen ten or more times. The chain is built from TRBV18 and TRBJ1-5; no clear D gene. Germline lookup yields CDR1 KGHSH and CDR2 LQKENI. CDR3 length: 14 residues. Trimming left V 3 bases short and J 0 bases short, with 6 bases between. CDR3 DNA: TGTGCCAGCTCACCGACGATTAGCAATCAGCCCCAGCATTTT. This codes for CASSPTISNQPQHF. The variable domain in full, with the rest retrieved from reference TRBV18 and TRBJ1-5, is NAGVMQNPRHLVRRRGQEARLRCSPMKGHSHVYWYRQLPEEGLKFMVYLQKENIIDESGMPKERFSAEFPKEGPSILRIQQVVRGDSAAYFCASSPTISNQPQHFGDGTRLSIL.

This clonotype is medium-sized. The chain has TRBV7-2 and TRBJ1-6; D remains ambiguous. CDR3 length: 13 amino acids. Germline V gene sequence: CDR1 SGHTA, CDR2 FQGNSA. Trimming removed 4 bases at V and 9 bases at J, with 10 bases between. In nucleotides, the CDR3 is TGTGCCAGCAGCTCCCTTTATCGTTCACCCCTCCACTTT. Translated, it gives CASSSLYRSPLHF.

In this sample, this clonotype is medium-sized. V usage is TRBV29-1 and J usage is TRBJ1-2, with 10 bases lining up with TRBD1. This CDR3 region has 12 residues. Per germline, CDR1 SQVTM and CDR2 ANQGSEA. The CDR3 DNA sequence: TGCACCATCCTCGGGACAGGGGAAGGCTACACCTTC. Translating it yields CTILGTGEGYTF.

The sample holds many counts of this clonotype. The chain uses TRBV5-6 and TRBJ2-2; D might be TRBD1 or TRBD2, each matching 5 bases. The CDR3 is 13 residues long. Between the trimmed V and J ends, which lost 2 bases and 10 bases, there was a span of 12 bases. Germline values: CDR1 SGHDT, CDR2 YYEEEE. CDR3 region: CASSFRGLKELFF. The CDR3 DNA is TGTGCCAGCAGCTTCCGGGGCCTCAAGGAGCTGTTTTTT.

This clonotype was seen a few times. This rearrangement joins TRBV27 to TRBJ2-7, with 7 bases lining up with TRBD2. CDR3 length: 13 residues. Trimming at V came to 0 bases and at J to 5 bases, leaving 1 base not matched to a gene. Germline V gives CDR1 MNHEY, CDR2 SMNVEV (reference sequence). The CDR3 region is CASSLSRGDEQYF. CDR3 in DNA: TGTGCCAGCAGTTTATCTCGGGGGGACGAGCAGTACTTC.

This clonotype was found many times. The chain combines TRBV20-1 with TRBJ2-3; possibly TRBD2 for D (5 bases). Trimming removed 6 bases at V and 6 bases at J, with 16 bases between. The CDR3 totals 13 residues. Per the germline V gene, CDR1 is DFQATT and CDR2 is SNEGSKA (reference sequence). CDR3 sequence (DNA): TGCAGTGCCTACGTTGAGGGCAGGGATACGCAGTATTTT. This encodes CSAYVEGRDTQYF.

This clonotype was seen at least ten times. V and J are TRBV29-1 and TRBJ2-2, with 9 bases fitting TRBD1. Germline lookup yields CDR1 SQVTM and CDR2 ANQGSEA. The J segment lost 2 bases and the V segment lost 4 bases, leaving 5 bases of the junction unmatched. The CDR3 runs to 15 residues. This chain's CDR3 is CSVGGTGINTGELFF. The CDR3 region has the DNA TGCAGCGTTGGAGGGACAGGGATAAACACCGGGGAGCTGTTTTTT.

In this sample, this clonotype turned up many times. The genes are TRBV7-9 and TRBJ1-2, with 8 nucleotides matching TRBD1. Per germline, CDR1 SEHNR and CDR2 FQNEAQ (reference sequence). CDR3 length equals 15 residues. Losses at the gene ends were 1 base for V and 3 bases for J; bases not matched to a gene: 4. The DNA of the CDR3 is TGTGCCAGCAGCTTAGAAACAGGGGGAGACTATGGCTACACCTTC. Its protein is CASSLETGGDYGYTF.

This clonotype was seen repeatedly, ten times or more. The CDR3 nucleotides are TGTGCCAGCAGTTTATATAATTCACCCCTCCACTTT. Its protein product is CASSLYNSPLHF. This sequence joins TRBV27 and TRBJ1-6, with D unresolved. This CDR3 is built from 12 residues. V was shortened by 1 base and J by 5 bases, with 0 bases between the two germline ends. Germline V gene sequence: CDR1 MNHEY, CDR2 SMNVEV (reference sequence).

In its sample, this clonotype was seen many times. The chain links TRBV6-1 to TRBJ2-7; D call uncertain. CDR3 size: 13 residues. V lost 5 bases, J lost 4 bases, and 12 bases lay in between. Germline loops: CDR1 MNHNS, CDR2 SASEGT. The CDR3, as DNA: TGTGCCAGCAGTCCGCATCTAGGTTACGAGCAGTACTTC. Its protein product is CASSPHLGYEQYF.

This clonotype was detected ten times or more. The chain joins TRBV12-3 or TRBV12-4 to TRBJ2-3, with 10 bases lining up with TRBD2. The V and J ends lost 1 base and 3 bases, in that order; junction bases with no gene match: 4. This CDR3 is built from 16 residues. The DNA for the CDR3 is TGTGCCAGCAGTTTAGGGCTAGCGGGGGCAACAGATACGCAGTATTTT. Its protein product is CASSLGLAGATDTQYF.

This clonotype is labeled medium-sized (0.01 to 0.1%). V and J are TRBV11-1 and TRBJ2-1; D remains unclear. This CDR3 has 15 amino acids. The V and J ends lost 7 bases and 2 bases respectively, with 15 bases between them. Germline V lookup: CDR1 SGHAT, CDR2 FQDESV (reference sequence). CDR3 DNA sequence: TGTGCCAGCAAACCCGGGCAGGCCACCTACAATGAGCAGTTCTTC. Translated: CASKPGQATYNEQFF.

This clonotype has more than one count but fewer than ten. This CDR3 is CASSPPGSTDTQYF. The CDR3 DNA reads TGTGCCAGCTCACCACCAGGTAGCACAGATACGCAGTATTTT. The chain couples TRBV18 to TRBJ2-3; D is undetermined. Germline V gives CDR1 KGHSH, CDR2 LQKENI. Trimming removed 0 bases from V and 0 bases from J, with 4 bases in between. CDR3 length: 14 residues.

This clonotype was seen a few times. The chain is built from TRBV11-3 and TRBJ2-3; TRBD2 matches 9 bases. Looked up from germline, CDR1 is SGHNT and CDR2 is YENEEA. CDR3 length equals 16 residues. V was pared by 6 bases and J by 0 bases, with 7 bases of the junction left unmatched. CDR3 region: CASSFRLAESTDTQYF. CDR3 DNA: TGTGCCAGCAGTTTCCGACTAGCGGAAAGCACAGATACGCAGTATTTT. The whole variable domain, remainder taken from reference TRBV11-3 and TRBJ2-3, is EAGVVQSPRYKIIEKKQPVAFWCNPISGHNTLYWYLQNLGQGPELLIRYENEEAVDDSQLPKDRFSAERLKGVDSTLKIQPAELGDSAVYLCASSFRLAESTDTQYFGPGTRLTVL.

This clonotype was detected ten times or more. The rearrangement links TRBV11-2 to TRBJ2-5, with TRBD1 matching over 8 bases. The CDR3 is 15 residues long. Germline trimming cut 3 bases from V and 1 base from J; bases unmatched to any gene: 4. Germline lookup yields CDR1 SGHAT and CDR2 FQNNGV. The CDR3 loop reads CASSLGQVGQETQYF. The CDR3 coding sequence is TGTGCCAGCAGCTTGGGACAGGTGGGCCAAGAGACCCAGTACTTC.

The sample holds many counts of this clonotype. This chain connects TRBV10-3 to TRBJ1-1; unclear D gene. V was cut by 0 bases and J by 3 bases, with 5 bases left in between. CDR1 and CDR2 (germline): ENHRY, SYGVKD. CDR3 length equals 13 residues. CDR3 sequence: CAISESSDTEAFF. The DNA of the CDR3 is TGTGCCATCAGTGAGTCTTCGGACACTGAAGCTTTCTTT.

This clonotype has more than one count but fewer than ten. The V gene is TRBV10-3, the J gene TRBJ1-1, with 9 bases aligning to TRBD1. CDR3 length equals 16 residues. The V segment lost 3 bases and the J segment 0 bases; nucleotides outside the gene matches: 5. Germline-derived CDR1 and CDR2 are ENHRY and SYGVKD. This chain's CDR3 is CAISDGTGSMNTEAFF. CDR3 DNA: TGTGCCATCAGTGATGGGACAGGGTCCATGAACACTGAAGCTTTCTTT.

This clonotype showed up many times. The rearrangement links TRBV20-1 to TRBJ2-7; the D gene is possibly TRBD1 (7 bases). Trimming took 3 bases from V and 3 from J, leaving 18 bases between them. This CDR3 contains 15 residues. The germline CDR1 and CDR2 sequences are DFQATT and SNEGSKA (reference sequence). CDR3 region: CSASWQGGPDYEQYF. DNA for the CDR3: TGCAGTGCTAGTTGGCAGGGGGGCCCAGACTACGAGCAGTACTTC.

On this clonotype: A much larger clonotype is one base distant, so this may be a read error. This chain uses TRBV6-2 or TRBV6-3 with TRBJ2-3; 8 bases align to TRBD2. This CDR3 region has 15 residues. CDR1 MNHEY and CDR2 SVGEGT come from the germline V gene. The CDR3, as DNA: TGTGCCAGCAAGACAGCGGGGGCCGCCTCGAATACGCAGAATTTT. Translated, it gives CASKTAGAASNTQNF.

This clonotype was seen many times. The chain has TRBV6-6 and TRBJ2-7, with 9 nucleotides matching TRBD1. Looked up from germline, CDR1 is MNHNY and CDR2 is SVGAGI (reference sequence). CDR3 length: 18 residues. Trimming removed 0 bases from V and 7 bases from J; junction bases left unmatched: 16. The CDR3 loop is CASSYSGDRARPPLEQYF. In nucleotides, the CDR3 is TGTGCCAGCAGTTACTCCGGGGACAGGGCCCGACCCCCTCTTGAGCAGTACTTC.